This T cell receptor beta chain was found in a study of blood T cells in healthy people across ages. Study-wide context: Per two T cells, template switching captured roughly one barcoded beta molecule. Study-wide points: Getting older went along with TCR beta diversity per million T cells dropping roughly linearly.

This clonotype was seen a few times. Its antigen is not identified. V was pared by 4 bases and J by 5 bases, with 7 bases of the junction left unmatched. Germline V lookup: CDR1 SGHTA, CDR2 FQGNSA. This CDR3 is 15 amino acids long. Then a second PCR, running roughly 7 to 12 cycles, was carried out with a sample-barcoded 5' primer and a J-beta primer mix. Via MiXCR, TCRdb re-called the 5' RACE reads, giving one row per CDR3 protein. The sample includes roughly 550,000 distinct CDR3 sequences, approximately 25% of them seen just once. This sample was also put to use in a study of T cells of mothers and their children.

Source material: blood. The rearrangement joins TRBV7-2 to TRBJ2-3; TRBD2 agrees at 9 bases. This clonotype originated in a boy aged 5-17 years in good health. The CDR3 spells CASSSIAGAGDTQYF. CDR3 in DNA: TGTGCCAGCAGCTCCATAGCGGGAGCGGGAGATACGCAGTATTTT.